The entry that follows covers one TCR beta chain sequence. Its cognate antigen has yet to be identified. No quality values exist for individual bases; no much larger clone is one base distant. Relative to germline, V is 6 bases shorter and J is 7 bases shorter, with 10 bases between their ends. From cysteine to phenylalanine, the CDR3 is 11 amino acids long. Here the CDR3 DNA is all that survives: 33 bases in frame from base 1. CDR1 SNHLY and CDR2 FYNNEI were looked up in the germline V gene. The sample is drawn from a study of T-cell reconstitution after alpha-beta-depleted transplantation in children (dated by TCRdb to 2016 to 2018). Concerning the study at large: Using TCR repertoire profiling, the study followed T-cell immune reconstitution in a quantitative way in children after TCRalphabeta/CD19-depleted allogeneic hematopoietic cell transplantation.

Library preparation was by PCR. TCRdb records Illumina HiSeq 2500 as the sequencer. TCR library preparation used molecular barcoding, with unique molecular identifiers applied to normalize quantification of the TCRbeta repertoire. TCRdb reworked the public reads: Q25 trimming with fastp, MiXCR clone assembly, productive beta chains retained. Each CDR3 protein appears once, grouped with its most common genes and DNA. This sample has 350,000 to 450,000 distinct CDR3 sequences in its table, and roughly 22% of those were observed once. 3.8% of the sample goes to the ten largest clones. The sequence came from a human donor who donated a stem cell graft to a child with acute myeloid leukemia. The specimen was PBMCs from the stem cell graft donor, collected from the stem cell graft. The rearranged chain carries TRBV2 and TRBJ2-7; the D gene cannot be named for sure. The CDR3 loop reads CASRTAVEQYF. The sequence in DNA is TGTGCCAGCAGGACGGCCGTGGAGCAGTACTTC.